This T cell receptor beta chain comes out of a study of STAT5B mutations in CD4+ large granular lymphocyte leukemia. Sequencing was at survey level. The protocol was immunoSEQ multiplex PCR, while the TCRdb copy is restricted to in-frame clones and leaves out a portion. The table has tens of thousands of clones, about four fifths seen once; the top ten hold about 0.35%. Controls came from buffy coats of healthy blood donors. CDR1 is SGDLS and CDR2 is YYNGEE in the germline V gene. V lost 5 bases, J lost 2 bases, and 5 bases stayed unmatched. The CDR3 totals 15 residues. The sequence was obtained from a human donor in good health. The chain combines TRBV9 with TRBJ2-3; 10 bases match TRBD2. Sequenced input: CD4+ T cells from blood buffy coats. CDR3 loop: CASSRTSGNTDTQYF. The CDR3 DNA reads TGTGCCAGCAGTAGGACTAGCGGAAACACAGATACGCAGTATTTT.